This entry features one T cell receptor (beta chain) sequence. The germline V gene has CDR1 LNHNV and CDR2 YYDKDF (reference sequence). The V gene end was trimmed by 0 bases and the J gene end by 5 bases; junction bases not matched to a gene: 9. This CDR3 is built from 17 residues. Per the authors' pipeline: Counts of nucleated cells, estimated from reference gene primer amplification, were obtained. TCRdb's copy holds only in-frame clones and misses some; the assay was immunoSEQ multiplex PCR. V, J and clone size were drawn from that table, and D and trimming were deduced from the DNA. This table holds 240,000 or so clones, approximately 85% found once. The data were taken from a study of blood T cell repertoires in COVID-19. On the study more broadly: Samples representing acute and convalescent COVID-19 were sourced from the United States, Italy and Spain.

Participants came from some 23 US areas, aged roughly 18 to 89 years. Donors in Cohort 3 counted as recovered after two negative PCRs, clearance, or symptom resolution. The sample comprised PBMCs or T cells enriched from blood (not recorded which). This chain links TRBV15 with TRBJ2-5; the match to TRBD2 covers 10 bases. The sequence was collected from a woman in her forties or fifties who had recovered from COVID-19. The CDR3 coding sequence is TGTGCCACCAGCAGAGACGAAAGCGGGGGGGCCGCGGAGACCCAGTACTTC. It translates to CATSRDESGGAAETQYF.